These 16 T cell receptor beta chains were all obtained from the same sample, sequenced in a study of response to subunit inactivated influenza vaccine. TCRdb reprocessed the RT-PCR reads with MiXCR, giving one entry per CDR3 protein. The sample has just under 550,000 distinct CDR3 sequences, 20% to 25% seen once. The same sample was also used in a study of T cells expressing NK-cell markers. That paper adds: UMIs were included in TCR beta cDNA generated by 5'RACE template switching.

The sequencing used CD4+ T cells sorted from PBMCs, collected 11 to 12 days after vaccination. The receptors come from a man aged 50-60 years who received an inactivated influenza vaccine.

J is TRBJ1-2 and V is TRBV7-2, with D unresolved. The CDR3 consists of 14 residues. The ends were cut back, 4 bases at V and 8 bases at J, with 17 bases in the middle. Per the germline V gene, CDR1 is SGHTA and CDR2 is FQGNSA. The CDR3 spells CASSSGRYQEGYTF. CDR3 DNA: TGTGCCAGCAGCTCCGGACGATATCAGGAGGGCTACACCTTC.

The rearrangement uses TRBV20-1 and TRBJ1-1, with 7 nucleotides matching TRBD1. From germline, CDR1 is DFQATT and CDR2 SNEGSKA (reference sequence). This CDR3 spans 13 amino acids. With 4 bases clipped from V and 4 bases from J, the junction kept 6 bases outside the gene matches. CDR3 residues: CSAMTGYGTEAFF. The CDR3 region has the DNA TGCAGTGCTATGACAGGGTATGGCACTGAAGCTTTCTTT.

This clonotype was found a few times. The rearrangement joins TRBV5-1 to TRBJ2-1; 8 bases are a match to TRBD2. J gave up 7 bases and V 2 bases, and 2 bases lay outside the gene matches. The CDR3 is 13 residues long. CDR1 and CDR2 (germline): SGHRS, YFSETQ. The CDR3 nucleotides are TGCGCCAGCAGCTTTAGCGGGGTAAATGAGCAGTTCTTC. Its translation is CASSFSGVNEQFF. The full variable domain, rest sourced from reference TRBV5-1 and TRBJ2-1, is KAGVTQTPRYLIKTRGQQVTLSCSPISGHRSVSWYQQTPGQGLQFLFEYFSETQRNKGNFPGRFSGRQFSNSRSEMNVSTLELGDSALYLCASSFSGVNEQFFGPGTRLTVL.

This clonotype was counted at least ten times. The rearrangement uses TRBV29-1 and TRBJ1-1; D unclear. The germline gives CDR1 SQVTM, CDR2 ANQGSEA. This CDR3 contains 14 residues. The V gene lost 5 bases and the J gene lost 3 bases, with 16 bases spanning the gap. DNA of the CDR3: TGCAGCGTTAACCGAAACCTGCGGGACACTGAAGCTTTCTTT. Amino acids: CSVNRNLRDTEAFF.

The chain carries TRBV4-3 and TRBJ1-3; no firm D call. V was shortened by 3 bases and J by 3 bases, with 18 bases between the two germline ends. Germline V gene sequence: CDR1 LGHNA, CDR2 YSLEER. The CDR3 extends over 17 amino acids. The DNA for the CDR3 is TGCGCCAGCAGCCAGTCCCTTGCGCGGAGAGGTGGAAACACCATATATTTT. Protein product: CASSQSLARRGGNTIYF.

V gene TRBV4-2 combines with J gene TRBJ2-5; D is perhaps TRBD2 (6 bases). CDR3 length equals 16 residues. The ends were cut back, 0 bases at V and 7 bases at J, with 18 bases in the middle. CDR1 is LGHNA and CDR2 is YNFKEQ in the germline V gene. CDR3 residues: CASSQDYGSGGGTQYF. DNA for the CDR3: TGTGCCAGCAGCCAAGACTATGGTAGCGGAGGTGGGACCCAGTACTTC.

This clonotype appeared a few times. J is TRBJ2-2 and V is TRBV5-1; D may be TRBD2 (5 bases). CDR1 and CDR2 from the germline V gene are SGHRS and YFSETQ. The CDR3 contains 16 residues. V lost 0 bases to trimming and J lost 4 bases, with 13 bases between them. In nucleotides, the CDR3 is TGCGCCAGCAGCTTGGCCGGAACCGCGGGCACCGGGGAGCTGTTTTTT. Translation: CASSLAGTAGTGELFF.

The J gene is TRBJ1-1, the V gene TRBV5-1; 9 positions agree with TRBD1. The junction had 7 bases not matched to a gene; V was cut back by 4 bases and J by 6 bases. This CDR3 contains 14 residues. In germline, CDR1 is SGHRS, CDR2 YFSETQ. CDR3 residues: CASSLRTGDAEAFF. CDR3 coding DNA: TGCGCCAGCAGCCTCCGGACAGGGGACGCTGAAGCTTTCTTT. The variable domain in full, with the rest retrieved from reference TRBV5-1 and TRBJ1-1, is KAGVTQTPRYLIKTRGQQVTLSCSPISGHRSVSWYQQTPGQGLQFLFEYFSETQRNKGNFPGRFSGRQFSNSRSEMNVSTLELGDSALYLCASSLRTGDAEAFFGQGTRLTVV.

This chain connects TRBV20-1 to TRBJ2-7; 8 bases map to TRBD1. J gave up 6 bases and V 7 bases, and 11 bases lay outside the gene matches. There are 13 residues in the CDR3. The germline V gene has CDR1 DFQATT and CDR2 SNEGSKA (reference sequence). As DNA, the CDR3 is TGCAGTGTGCCAGACAGGGGAGACGGCGAGCAGTACTTC. Translation gives CSVPDRGDGEQYF.

The chain joins TRBV6-2 or TRBV6-3 to TRBJ2-5; D tentatively reads TRBD1 or TRBD2 (6 bases each). Germline CDR1 reads MNHEY; CDR2 reads SVGEGT. V lost 11 bases and J lost 3, with 19 bases in between. This CDR3 contains 14 residues. The CDR3: CAAAKGGSEETQYF. The DNA of the CDR3 is TGTGCCGCAGCCAAGGGGGGCAGTGAAGAGACCCAGTACTTC.

This clonotype has just a few counts. V usage is TRBV20-1 and J usage is TRBJ2-7; 7 nucleotides line up with TRBD1. The CDR3 has 12 residues. In germline, CDR1 is DFQATT, CDR2 SNEGSKA (reference sequence). After removal of 3 bases from V and 6 bases from J, the junction contained 5 bases not matched to a gene. The CDR3 DNA sequence: TGCAGTGCTAGGACAGGGTCGTCCGAGCAGTACTTC. It codes for CSARTGSSEQYF.

This chain connects TRBV6-1 to TRBJ2-3; 10 nucleotides agree with TRBD1. V shed 6 bases, J shed 2 bases, and the junction held 11 bases outside the gene matches. Germline CDR1 reads MNHNS; CDR2 reads SASEGT. The CDR3 is 17 residues long. The CDR3 DNA reads as TGTGCCAGCAGCCTCGGGCGGGACAGGGGACTCACAGATACGCAGTATTTT. Its protein is CASSLGRDRGLTDTQYF.

The gene calls are TRBV10-3 and TRBJ2-3; 9 nucleotides match TRBD1. CDR1 ENHRY and CDR2 SYGVKD come from the germline V gene. Trimming took 7 bases from V and 0 from J; bases not matched to a gene: 5. The CDR3 covers 15 residues. Here the CDR3 DNA reads TGTGCCATCACCGCCGGGACAGGGAGCACAGATACGCAGTATTTT. Translation: CAITAGTGSTDTQYF.

The chain couples TRBV6-2 or TRBV6-3 to TRBJ2-6; D ambiguous. V shed 5 bases and J shed 0 bases, with 11 bases lying between them. The CDR3 is 16 amino acids. The germline gives CDR1 MNHEY, CDR2 SVGEGT. The CDR3 DNA reads as TGTGCCAGCAGTGCGCCTCTCCGCTCTGGGGCCAACGTCCTGACTTTC. As protein: CASSAPLRSGANVLTF.

This clonotype showed up just a few times. This chain connects TRBV6-2 or TRBV6-3 to TRBJ2-3; 11 bases line up with TRBD1. This CDR3 is built from 16 residues. Germline V CDR1 and CDR2: MNHEY, SVGEGT. V trimming: 4 bases; J trimming: 5 bases; junction bases outside the gene matches: 8. This CDR3 is CASSSMDRGLLDTQYF. In DNA, the CDR3 is TGTGCCAGCAGTTCCATGGACAGGGGGCTATTAGATACGCAGTATTTT.

This chain links TRBV7-9 with TRBJ1-2, with D maybe TRBD1 (6 bases). V lost 3 bases and J lost 6, with 17 bases in between. The V gene's germline CDR1 is SEHNR and CDR2 FQNEAQ (reference sequence). CDR3 size: 15 residues. As DNA, the CDR3 is TGTGCCAGCAGCTTCGACGCCGGACAGAGCCATGGCTACACCTTC. Residues: CASSFDAGQSHGYTF.